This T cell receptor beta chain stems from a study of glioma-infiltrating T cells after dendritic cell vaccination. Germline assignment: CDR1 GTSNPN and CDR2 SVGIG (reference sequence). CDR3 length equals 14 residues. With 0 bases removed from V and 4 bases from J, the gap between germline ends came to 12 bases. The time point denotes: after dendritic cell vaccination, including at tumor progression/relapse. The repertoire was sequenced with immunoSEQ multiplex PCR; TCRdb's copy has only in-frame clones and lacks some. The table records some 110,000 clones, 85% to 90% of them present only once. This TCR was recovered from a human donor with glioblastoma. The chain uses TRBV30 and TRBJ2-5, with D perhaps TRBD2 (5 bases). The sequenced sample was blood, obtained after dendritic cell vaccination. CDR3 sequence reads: CAWSVTGLLETQYF. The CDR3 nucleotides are TGTGCCTGGAGTGTAACCGGACTTTTAGAGACCCAGTACTTC. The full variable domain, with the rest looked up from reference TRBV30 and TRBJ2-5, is SQTIHQWPATLVQPVGSPLSLECTVEGTSNPNLYWYRQAAGRGLQLLFYSVGIGQISSEVPQNLSASRPQDRQFILSSKKLLLSDSGFYLCAWSVTGLLETQYFGPGTRLLVL.